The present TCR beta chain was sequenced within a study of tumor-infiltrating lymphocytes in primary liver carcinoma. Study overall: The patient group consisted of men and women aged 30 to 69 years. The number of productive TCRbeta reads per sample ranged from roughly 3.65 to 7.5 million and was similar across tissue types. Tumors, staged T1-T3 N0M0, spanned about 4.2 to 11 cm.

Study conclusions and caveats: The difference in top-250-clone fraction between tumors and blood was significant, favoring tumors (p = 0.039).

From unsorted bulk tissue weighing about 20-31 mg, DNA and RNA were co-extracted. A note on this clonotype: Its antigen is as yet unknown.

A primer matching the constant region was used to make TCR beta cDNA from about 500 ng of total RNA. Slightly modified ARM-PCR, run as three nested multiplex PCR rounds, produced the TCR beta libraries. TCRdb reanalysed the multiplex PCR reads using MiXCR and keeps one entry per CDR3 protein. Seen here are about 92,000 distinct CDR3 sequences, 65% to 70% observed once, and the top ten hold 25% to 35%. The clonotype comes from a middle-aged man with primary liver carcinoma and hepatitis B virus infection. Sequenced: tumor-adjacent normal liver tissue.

The CDR3 sequence is CASSWTTWVGNTEAFF. The CDR3 DNA sequence: TGCGCCAGCAGCTGGACAACATGGGTTGGGAACACTGAAGCTTTCTTT. The V gene is TRBV5-1, the J gene TRBJ1-1; D might be TRBD1 (5 bases). V lost 3 bases and J 1 base, leaving 16 bases between the germline ends. CDR3 length: 16 amino acids. CDR1 and CDR2 (germline): SGHRS, YFSETQ.